This T cell receptor (gamma chain) was observed in a study of gamma-delta chains in newborns, infants, children. Whole-study context: Microbial exposure reportedly drives polyclonal innate γδ T cell expansion after birth.

Germline CDR1 reads GITISATS; CDR2 reads ISYDGTV (reference sequence). The CDR3 spans 17 residues. TCRdb called clones anew from the reads with CATT. The sample lists roughly 120 gamma-chain clones; about 92% were seen once. This sequence was found in a child who received the measles vaccine. This table probably holds off-target reads from a library built for another chain. Material: blood. A V gene of TRGV9 was called, but no J gene was assigned. The DNA of the CDR3 is TGTGCCTGTGACGAACTACTGGGGGATCCCTTGACAGCACAACTCTTCTTT. Amino acid sequence: CACDELLGDPLTAQLFF.